The rows below give T cell receptor beta chains drawn from one sample of a study of blood T cell repertoires in COVID-19. Libraries were prepared by immunoSEQ multiplex PCR; TCRdb keeps only in-frame clonotypes and omits some of them. The sample has 250,000 to 300,000 clones; about 82% are singletons. The specimen was peripheral blood. These receptors were taken from a man in his fifties or sixties with active or convalescent COVID-19. CDR3s include the opening cysteine and the closing phenylalanine or tryptophan. The D gene is left open where the match is weak. Size values are once, few and many counts, or a class for expanded clones, and some rows have none.

j_call d_call clone_size v_call cdr3_aa cdr3_nt
TRBJ2-3 - - TRBV12-5 CASGFRRDSWYTDTQYF TGTGCTAGTGGTTTCCGCCGGGACTCTTGGTACACAGATACGCAGTATTTT
TRBJ2-2 - - TRBV12-3/TRBV12-4 CASSLQYTGELFF TGTGCCAGCAGTCTACAGTACACCGGGGAGCTGTTTTTT
TRBJ2-1 TRBD2 - TRBV24-1 CATAASGSYEQFF TGTGCCACCGCGGCTAGCGGGAGCTATGAGCAGTTCTTC
TRBJ1-1 - - TRBV4-1 CASSHRGDTEAFF TGCGCCAGCAGCCATAGGGGTGACACTGAAGCTTTCTTT
TRBJ1-2 TRBD1 few TRBV30 CAWGTGNYGYTF TGTGCCTGGGGGACAGGGAACTATGGCTACACCTTC
TRBJ1-3 - - TRBV11-2 CASSPGISNTIYF TGTGCCAGCAGCCCCGGGATTTCAAACACCATATATTTT
TRBJ1-5 - - TRBV5-8 CASSFAGYNQPQHF TGTGCCAGCAGCTTTGCAGGGTACAATCAGCCCCAGCATTTT
TRBJ2-7 TRBD2 - TRBV27 CASSLVLSGSYEQYF TGTGCCAGCAGTTTAGTGCTTAGCGGGAGCTACGAGCAGTACTTC
TRBJ1-2 TRBD1 once TRBV14 CASSQDKGAHGYTF TGTGCCAGCAGCCAAGATAAGGGGGCGCACGGCTACACCTTC
TRBJ2-3 - - TRBV5-1 CASSVGHRDTQYF TGCGCCAGCAGCGTCGGTCATAGAGATACGCAGTATTTT
TRBJ1-6 - - TRBV5-1 CASSLAGSGNSPLHF TGCGCCAGCAGCTTGGCGGGCAGCGGGAATTCACCCCTCCACTTT
TRBJ2-3 - - TRBV5-6 CASSAEGVAPDTQYF TGTGCCAGCAGCGCCGAGGGGGTTGCCCCAGATACGCAGTATTTT
TRBJ1-1 - - TRBV6-5 CASSYSPVNTEAFF TGTGCCAGCAGTTACTCGCCGGTCAACACTGAAGCTTTCTTT
TRBJ2-7 TRBD2 - TRBV27 CASSSPGLVFNEQYF TGTGCCAGCAGTTCCCCTGGACTAGTCTTCAACGAGCAGTACTTC
TRBJ2-1 - - TRBV11-3 CASSLGGGSYNEQFF TGTGCCAGCAGCTTAGGCGGAGGGTCCTACAATGAGCAGTTCTTC
TRBJ2-1 TRBD1 - TRBV6-4 CASSESWDRAGREQFF TGTGCCAGCAGTGAAAGTTGGGACAGGGCAGGAAGGGAGCAGTTCTTC
TRBJ1-2 - - TRBV5-1 CASSLEAGRGYTF TGCGCCAGCAGCTTGGAGGCAGGGCGCGGCTACACCTTC
TRBJ1-1 - - TRBV28 CASSLGTPGEAFF TGTGCCAGCAGTTTAGGAACTCCAGGGGAAGCTTTCTTT
TRBJ1-6 TRBD1 - TRBV30 CAWTSGQWNSPLHF TGTGCCTGGACCTCGGGACAGTGGAATTCACCCCTCCACTTT
TRBJ1-1 - - TRBV6-1 CASSEIGRGTEAFF TGTGCCAGCAGTGAAATAGGGAGGGGCACTGAAGCTTTCTTT
TRBJ1-1 TRBD1 - TRBV3-1/TRBV3-2 CASSQTRTGVTEAFF TGTGCCAGCAGCCAAACCCGAACAGGGGTGACTGAAGCTTTCTTT
TRBJ1-2 TRBD1 - TRBV5-5 CASSLPQGGYGYTF TGTGCCAGCAGCTTGCCACAGGGGGGCTATGGCTACACCTTC
TRBJ2-3 TRBD2 once TRBV13 CASSQAGGTDTQYF TGTGCCAGCAGCCAAGCGGGAGGTACAGATACGCAGTATTTT
TRBJ2-3 - - TRBV5-6 CASSYFTGASTDTQYF TGTGCCAGCAGTTACTTTACAGGAGCCAGCACAGATACGCAGTATTTT
TRBJ1-2 - - TRBV29-1 CSVEGGTNYGYTF TGCAGCGTTGAAGGCGGGACTAACTATGGCTACACCTTC
TRBJ2-1 - - TRBV20-1 CSAPRREEQFF TGCAGTGCCCCCAGGCGAGAAGAGCAGTTCTTC
TRBJ1-1 - - TRBV13 CASSNSGSMNTEAFF TGTGCCAGCAGCAATTCCGGGTCAATGAACACTGAAGCTTTCTTT
TRBJ2-1 - - TRBV12-5 CASGLYSTIGQFF TGTGCTAGTGGTTTGTACTCTACCATTGGGCAGTTCTTC
TRBJ2-3 - - TRBV6-5 CATGGGVGTDTQYF TGTGCCACCGGAGGCGGGGTTGGGACAGATACGCAGTATTTT
TRBJ2-3 - - TRBV4-2 CASSQVVAAYTSPGLNTQYF TGTGCCAGCAGCCAAGTGGTCGCTGCATACACCTCTCCGGGATTAAATACGCAGTATTTT
TRBJ2-7 TRBD2 few TRBV28 CASSWGLAGVREQYF TGTGCCAGCAGTTGGGGACTAGCGGGAGTGAGGGAGCAGTACTTC
TRBJ1-5 - - TRBV28 CASRPGQPHQPQHF TGTGCCAGCAGGCCGGGACAACCCCATCAGCCCCAGCATTTT
TRBJ2-2 - - TRBV9 CASSVLSPGELFF TGTGCCAGCAGCGTCTTAAGCCCCGGGGAGCTGTTTTTT
TRBJ1-1 - - TRBV24-1 CATRDTLNTEAFF TGTGCCACCAGAGACACACTGAACACTGAAGCTTTCTTT
TRBJ1-1 - - TRBV21-1 CASSNPNRGSKDTEAFF TGTGCCAGCAGCAATCCGAACCGGGGATCGAAGGACACTGAAGCTTTCTTT
TRBJ1-1 - - TRBV6-6 CASSATVEAFF TGTGCCAGCTCGGCCACAGTAGAAGCTTTCTTT
TRBJ1-5 - - TRBV27 CASSRYSNQPQHF TGTGCCAGCAGCCGTTATAGCAATCAGCCCCAGCATTTT
TRBJ2-7 TRBD1 few TRBV9 CASSVAGTDYEQYF TGTGCCAGCAGCGTAGCTGGGACAGACTACGAGCAGTACTTC
TRBJ1-2 TRBD1 - TRBV28 CASSYSGTGSYGYTF TGTGCCAGCAGTTACTCGGGGACAGGGAGCTATGGCTACACCTTC
TRBJ1-1 - - TRBV15 CATSRVRVNTEAFF TGTGCCACCAGCAGAGTTCGAGTGAACACTGAAGCTTTCTTT